This T cell receptor (beta chain) came from a study of cytomegalovirus exposure and HLA in healthy donors (dated by TCRdb to the late 2010s). About the full investigation: An earlier analysis of approximately 640 of the donors reported approximately 300 Gb of sequence data and around 120 million unique TCR beta sequences from 190 million or so T cells. To study patterns of TCR occurrence, a later analysis re-analyzed previously published TCR beta repertoires from around 700 donors and added high-resolution HLA genotyping. Of the roughly 400 genotyped donors, about 80% fell in the genetic ancestry cluster associated with self-reported Caucasian donors. Roughly five DR-DQ haplotypes were treated as single units for association and clustering because of strong linkage in the cohort. The aim of the study was to test whether cataloging public T cell receptors could identify signatures of past pathogen exposure. The study used immunosequencing to profile the T cell repertoires of around 600 subjects and linked those repertoires to cytomegalovirus serostatus. An earlier analysis of 587 of the donors used high-throughput TCR beta sequencing to judge whether each TCR beta V gene segment behaved as functional or pseudogenic. Among about 400 genotyped donors of the cohort, an average of approximately 240,000 unique TCR beta nucleotide sequences was sequenced per donor, of which approximately 19% were non-productive. An early release that covered roughly 600 HLA-typed donors contained about 300 gigabases of sequencing data and 85 million to 100 million unique TCR sequences. A later genetic analysis used genome-wide SNP genotypes for about 65% of the 666 donors, treating that subset as a discovery cohort. In addition to the first cohort of about 650 subjects, a separate validation cohort of some 120 different subjects was used. Rather than using new phenotypic data, the later analysis identified candidate immune exposures from TCR beta sequences and from how often those sequences occurred across donors. Every discovery cohort repertoire had been produced on one sequencing platform. To predict cytomegalovirus infection status, the study brought together high-throughput TCR immunosequencing, statistical association of individual TCRs with disease status, and machine learning. HLA typing included class I and class II loci at four-digit resolution. The number of typed donors differed by locus: about 620-640 for A, B, C, DRB1 and DQB1; 500 to 550 for DQA1; around 580 for DPA1; and some 470 for DPB1. Alongside the repertoire data, information on donor age, sex, ethnicity and CMV serostatus was compiled. What the study reported, not specific to this receptor: When HLA alleles, especially DR and DQ, strongly co-occurred, TCR associations were difficult to assign to individual alleles. The study listed over 150 TCR beta chains as associated with cytomegalovirus. At a false discovery rate of 0.05, a later analysis linked about 16,000 TCR beta sequences to specific HLA alleles. The presence/absence analyses assumed that sequencing depth was roughly uniform across donors, and that assumption may not be true. Seventeen rarely observed V segments, including chromosome 9 orphons, were excluded from the earlier analysis of some 590 of the donors because counts were too low. According to a later analysis, most CMV-associated TCR beta chains appeared to be HLA-restricted, and the HLA associations seemed to be driven largely by CMV exposure. In this cohort, only TCR beta chains were sequenced, and detectable features were limited by the absence of alpha or paired-chain data. For the cohort, immune exposure information was limited to CMV serostatus. A further reported finding was that TCR beta sequences accurately predicted the HLA-A and HLA-B alleles for most subjects in the first cohort. V-gene and J-gene trimming of TCR beta chains was associated with a missense DCLRE1C variant in a later genetic analysis, and the association was replicated in an independent cohort. Cytomegalovirus status was reported to be diagnosed by the classifier with high specificity and sensitivity in both the original and validation cohorts. The 87-base-pair reads could not distinguish some IMGT-functional V segments, including TRBV6-2 and TRBV6-3, so those segments were excluded. A later analysis found that TCR association rates varied across HLA loci, with DRB1 alleles showing the most associated TCRs and HLA-C alleles the fewest. According to a later genetic analysis, donors in an Asian-associated ancestry cluster had fewer N-insertions in productive TCRs than the approximately 690-donor mean. A cluster of highly shared sequence variants was judged likely to represent a technical artifact of the sequencing pipeline. Linkage disequilibrium might explain the correlated functional status among segregating V segments, but an unknown experimental factor could not be ruled out. Across donors, most TCR sequences were observed very rarely, whereas some public TCRs were present in many individuals. In an earlier analysis of 587 of the donors, most TCR beta V segments appeared in productive rearrangements about 87% or about 30% of the time, broadly matching IMGT annotations. Compared with equally common non-associated chains, HLA-associated TCR beta chains in a later analysis were more clonally expanded and had lower generation probabilities. According to a later analysis, parvovirus B19, influenza, CMV and Epstein-Barr virus appeared linked to several top co-occurrence clusters. The authors suggested that the approach could potentially be generalized to other disease states and immunological phenotypes. Because HLA typing was unavailable for some donors at each locus, only the typed subset was used in association tests. In vitro tests confirmed that three of the cytomegalovirus-associated TCR beta chains recognize cytomegalovirus antigens.

Library preparation used the immunoSEQ multiplex PCR assay. For the multiplex PCR, a mixture combining 60 forward primers for TCR Vbeta segments and 13 reverse primers for TCR Jbeta segments was used. The CDR3 region of rearranged TCR beta genes was amplified from genomic DNA by a multiplex PCR assay. On the Illumina HiSeq System, the amplified TCR beta libraries were sequenced as 87-base-pair reads. As for the authors' bioinformatics: In a later analysis, tens of millions of unique TCR beta chains were counted across the roughly 610 repertoires, and approximately 11 million of these chains were shared by at least two donors. Raw reads were error-corrected and collapsed into unique sequences with a nearest-neighbor algorithm that merged closely related sequences to remove PCR and sequencing errors. Alignment of CDR3 sequences to IMGT reference sequences was used to assign V, D and J gene segments. For a sequence to be retained, at least a six-nucleotide match to both a V gene segment and a J gene segment was required. Rearrangements were classified as productive when the CDR3 lacked stop codons and remained in frame with V and J, and all other rearrangements were classified as non-productive. CDR3 was defined by IMGT convention, running from the second conserved V-encoded cysteine to the conserved J-encoded phenylalanine. The earlier analysis of about 570 of the donors excluded any sequence lacking an unambiguous match to a single V gene segment. In an earlier analysis of about 590 of the donors, a V segment was called functional when productive rearrangements were above 56.7%, and segregating when the standard deviation between donors exceeded 5%. A statistical classification framework was developed to diagnose cytomegalovirus status using the catalog of TCR beta chain sequences. V and J gene assignment, in a later analysis, came from comparing TCR nucleotide sequences with IMGT/GENE-DB human TR gene sequences. A later analysis assigned CDR3 sequences and most-parsimonious VDJ recombination scenarios with the TCRdist pipeline. In a later analysis, each TCR beta chain was defined by its CDR3 amino acid sequence together with its V-gene family, and reads without a unique V-gene family were excluded. A later analysis removed 592 highly shared, low-generation-probability nucleotide sequences to deal with suspected cross-contamination and a sequencing artifact. In a later analysis, a clonal expansion index for each public chain was calculated from normalized within-repertoire ranks of inferred template counts. In a later analysis, generation probabilities were computed with a VDJ recombination model fitted to out-of-frame rearrangements, and the resulting probabilities were checked against IGoR. In a later analysis, hypergeometric tests were used to score TCR-TCR, TCR-HLA and TCR-CMV co-occurrence, with a repertoire-size bias correction applied to TCR pairs. False discovery rates were estimated in a later analysis by permuting HLA or CMV assignments 20 times. In a later analysis, co-occurring TCRs were grouped with DBSCAN, and TCRdist sequence similarity was added when clustering was performed within HLA-allele-positive subsets. For co-occurrence clustering, repertoires with fewer than 30,000 or more than 120,000 public chains were excluded, along with 4 to 6 repertoires with anomalous nucleotide sharing. Drawn from immuneACCESS, this table holds only the in-frame rearrangements with V and J called that TCRdb kept. Clones are partly lost; checked studies trace under half to an unresolved V gene and leave the rest unexplained. That table furnishes V, J and clone size, whereas the DNA furnished D and trimming. The sample table contains 150,000 or so clones; only one count was recorded for around 78% of them. The top ten clonotypes cover 7% of the sample.

To note about this clone: The target of this receptor is not known. No base quality information exists; no much larger clone differs at one position.

The cohort comprised 550 to 700 healthy bone marrow donors. All cohort members were sampled while nominally healthy, although unrecorded immune exposures were likely present. The donor tested CMV seropositive, placing the donor among the approximately 290 seropositive members of the cohort. Each donor provided a peripheral blood sample, and peripheral blood mononuclear cells were used for TCR beta sequencing. Genomic DNA was extracted from the blood cell samples with the Qiagen DNeasy Blood Extraction Kit. According to the germline V gene, CDR1 reads SNHLY and CDR2 reads FYNNEI. The CDR3 numbers 12 residues from cysteine through phenylalanine. Only the CDR3 part of the read is kept: 36 bases, read in frame from the first base. Trimming removed 8 bases from V and 3 bases from J, leaving 10 bases between the germline ends.

Input material: PBMCs. The sequence was collected from a woman between 35 and 50 years old in good health and CMV-seropositive. The chain was built from TRBV2 and TRBJ1-2, with an unclear D gene assignment. The CDR3 protein: CASSSPDYGYTF. The nucleotide sequence reads TGTGCCAGCTCGTCACCGGACTATGGCTACACCTTC.